The 32 T cell receptor beta chains in this list originate from one sample, sequenced in a study of blood T cell repertoires in COVID-19. Assay: immunoSEQ multiplex PCR; the TCRdb copy retains only in-frame clones and omits some. In the table there are fewer than 450,000 clones, approximately 88% of which are singletons. Sequencing was carried out using peripheral blood. All receptors come from a woman aged 45-60 years with COVID-19, enrolled during active disease.

The rearrangement uses TRBV15 and TRBJ1-1, with 8 bases aligning to TRBD1. CDR1 is LNHNV and CDR2 is YYDKDF in the germline V gene (reference sequence). This CDR3 has 16 residues. V was clipped by 5 bases and J by 3 bases; unmatched bases: 11. In DNA form, the CDR3 reads TGTGCCACCAGCGGAGGACAGGGAACCTCCCACACTGAAGCTTTCTTT. Encoded protein: CATSGGQGTSHTEAFF.

The chain couples TRBV3-1 (or the pseudogene TRBV3-2) to TRBJ2-1; TRBD1 aligns across 12 bases. Germline V CDR1 and CDR2: LGHDT, YNNKEL (reference sequence). The trim removed 3 bases at V and 7 bases at J, leaving 4 bases unmatched. The CDR3 sequence is 15 residues long. CDR3 amino acids: CASSQGTGGGNEQFF. CDR3 bases: TGTGCCAGCAGCCAGGGGACAGGGGGCGGGAATGAGCAGTTCTTC.

V gene TRBV7-9 combines with J gene TRBJ2-2; TRBD1 might be the D (5 bases). Trimming removed 7 bases from V and 6 bases from J, with 21 bases in between. Germline loops: CDR1 SEHNR, CDR2 FQNEAQ (reference sequence). The CDR3 runs 16 residues. CDR3 coding DNA: TGTGCCAGCACTAACGCGCAGGGTGGTGCCTCCGGGGAGCTGTTTTTT. Translating it yields CASTNAQGGASGELFF.

The CDR3 loop reads CASSFRTSGARDTQYF. The CDR3 bases are TGTGCCAGCAGCTTCCGGACTAGCGGGGCCCGAGATACGCAGTATTTT. The genes are TRBV7-9 and TRBJ2-3, with 12 bases lining up with TRBD2. Germline V gene sequence: CDR1 SEHNR, CDR2 FQNEAQ (reference sequence). V gave up 3 bases and J gave up 5 bases; unmatched junction bases: 6. CDR3 length: 16 amino acids.

The genes are TRBV18 and TRBJ2-3, with D possibly TRBD2 on 7 matching bases. CDR1 KGHSH and CDR2 LQKENI come from the germline V gene. Trimming pared 4 bases from V and 2 bases from J, leaving 16 bases between. The CDR3 loop spans 16 amino acids. The CDR3 DNA follows: TGTGCCAGCTCACGAGGGTCGGGGGGCTTCACAGATACGCAGTATTTT. Residues: CASSRGSGGFTDTQYF.

The V and J genes are TRBV7-9 and TRBJ2-5, with TRBD2 identical over 8 bases. J gave up 12 bases and V 2 bases, and 8 bases lay outside the gene matches. Germline V CDR1 and CDR2: SEHNR, FQNEAQ (reference sequence). CDR3 size: 13 residues. DNA of the CDR3: TGTGCCAGCAGCTTATCACCCTTGACTAGCGAGTACTTC. Its protein is CASSLSPLTSEYF.

The J gene is TRBJ2-7, the V gene TRBV30; possible D gene TRBD1, 5 bases. The ends were cut back, 5 bases at V and 2 bases at J, with 16 bases in the middle. The CDR3 runs 14 residues. Germline lookup yields CDR1 GTSNPN and CDR2 SVGIG (reference sequence). DNA for the CDR3: TGTGCCTGGGGATCGAGGTTCAGGGCCTACGAGCAGTACTTC. Protein: CAWGSRFRAYEQYF.

V is TRBV5-4 and J is TRBJ2-5, with a weak D call TRBD1 (5 bases). CDR1 and CDR2 (germline): SGHNT, YYREEE (reference sequence). The length of the CDR3 is 13 residues. Trimming pared 1 base from V and 4 bases from J, leaving 8 bases between. The CDR3 bases are TGTGCCAGCAGCTTGACAGGTCCAGAGACCCAGTACTTC. This translates into CASSLTGPETQYF. Full variable domain (outside the CDR3, taken from reference TRBV5-4 and TRBJ2-5): ETGVTQSPTHLIKTRGQQVTLRCSSQSGHNTVSWYQQALGQGPQFIFQYYREEENGRGNFPPRFSGLQFPNYSSELNVNALELDDSALYLCASSLTGPETQYFGPGTRLLVL.

This clone appeared a single time. The chain carries TRBV5-1 and TRBJ2-1, with 10 bases identical to TRBD2. The CDR3 is made up of 15 amino acids. Germline V lookup: CDR1 SGHRS, CDR2 YFSETQ. V lost 7 bases to trimming and J lost 0 bases; unmatched junction nucleotides: 4. Written as DNA, the CDR3 is TGCGCCAGCGGGACTAGCGAGACCTCCTACAATGAGCAGTTCTTC. Protein: CASGTSETSYNEQFF. The variable domain in full, completed from reference TRBV5-1 and TRBJ2-1, reads KAGVTQTPRYLIKTRGQQVTLSCSPISGHRSVSWYQQTPGQGLQFLFEYFSETQRNKGNFPGRFSGRQFSNSRSEMNVSTLELGDSALYLCASGTSETSYNEQFFGPGTRLTVL.

This clone was detected a few times. This chain joins TRBV9 and TRBJ1-2, with D hard to call. The ends were cut back, 0 bases at V and 4 bases at J, with 13 bases in the middle. CDR1 SGDLS and CDR2 YYNGEE come from the germline V gene. CDR3 length equals 15 residues. The CDR3 sequence is CASSVAEGWVYGYTF. The CDR3 DNA reads as TGTGCCAGCAGCGTAGCGGAGGGATGGGTCTATGGCTACACCTTC.

The V gene is TRBV2, the J gene TRBJ1-1; 9 nucleotides align to TRBD1. The V gene end was trimmed by 10 bases and the J gene end by 3 bases; junction bases not matched to a gene: 9. Germline V CDR1 and CDR2: SNHLY, FYNNEI. The CDR3 totals 14 residues. Here the CDR3 reads CANKQGAGYTEAFF. In DNA, the CDR3 is TGTGCCAACAAACAGGGGGCGGGTTACACTGAAGCTTTCTTT.

The CDR3 nucleotides read TGTGCTAGTGGCTCGAGAACCGGGACATATGGCTACACCTTC. Its protein is CASGSRTGTYGYTF. The genes are TRBV12-5 and TRBJ1-2, with D perhaps TRBD1 (6 bases). Trimming pared 6 bases from V and 5 bases from J, leaving 16 bases between. CDR1 is LGHNT, CDR2 FRNRAP, per germline. The CDR3 consists of 14 residues. The entire variable domain, with the rest obtained from reference TRBV12-5 and TRBJ1-2, is as follows: DARVTQTPRHKVTEMGQEVTMRCQPILGHNTVFWYRQTMMQGLELLAYFRNRAPLDDSGMPKDRFSAEMPDATLATLKIQPSEPRDSAVYFCASGSRTGTYGYTFGSGTRLTVV.

In DNA form, the CDR3 reads TGTGCCAGCAGCCAACGGAATTCACCCCTCCACTTT. It yields the protein CASSQRNSPLHF. V usage is TRBV4-2 and J usage is TRBJ1-6, with unresolved D. V shed 2 bases and J shed 7 bases, with 3 bases lying between them. Germline V gene data show CDR1 as LGHNA and CDR2 as YNFKEQ. The CDR3 consists of 12 residues.

This clone was picked up a small number of times. The chain recombines TRBV30 with TRBJ1-4; TRBD1 matches 8 bases. Trimming removed 2 bases from V and 5 bases from J; junction bases left unmatched: 7. The CDR3 loop spans 15 amino acids. Germline V gene lookup returns CDR1 GTSNPN and CDR2 SVGIG (reference sequence). In nucleotides, the CDR3 is TGTGCCTGGAGTTCAACGACAGGGGTGAATGAAAAACTGTTTTTT. Protein sequence: CAWSSTTGVNEKLFF.

The rearrangement links TRBV28 to TRBJ1-2; D is possibly TRBD1 (5 bases). V was shortened by 6 bases and J by 9 bases, with 14 bases between the two germline ends. This CDR3 is 12 amino acids long. Per germline, CDR1 MDHEN and CDR2 SYDVKM. The CDR3 DNA reads as TGTGCCAGCAGGTGGCAGGGAGGTCGCTACACCTTC. It specifies CASRWQGGRYTF.

The rearrangement joins TRBV30 to TRBJ1-5; 7 positions match TRBD1. CDR1 and CDR2 from the germline V gene are GTSNPN and SVGIG (reference sequence). V shed 2 bases and J 5 bases; nucleotides not matched to a gene: 3. The CDR3 has 13 residues. CDR3 protein: CAWSQGGDQPQHF. CDR3 nucleotides: TGTGCCTGGAGTCAGGGGGGAGATCAGCCCCAGCATTTT.

This clone was seen a single time. CDR3 amino acids: CASSSGTATNEKLFF. CDR3 nucleotide sequence: TGTGCCAGCAGTAGTGGGACAGCAACTAATGAAAAACTGTTTTTT. The chain carries TRBV28 and TRBJ1-4; 7 nucleotides match TRBD1. Looked up from germline, CDR1 is MDHEN and CDR2 is SYDVKM. J was trimmed by 0 bases and V by 5 bases; bases with no gene match: 3. CDR3 length equals 15 residues.

This sequence joins TRBV18 and TRBJ1-1, with 9 bases identical to TRBD1. Germline V gene sequence: CDR1 KGHSH, CDR2 LQKENI. V gave up 4 bases and J gave up 0 bases; unmatched junction bases: 3. This CDR3 is 15 amino acids long. The CDR3 protein is CASSQGQGLNTEAFF. CDR3 nucleotides: TGTGCCAGCTCACAGGGACAGGGTTTGAACACTGAAGCTTTCTTT.

This clone was observed a few times. The V gene is TRBV4-1, the J gene TRBJ1-5; no clear D gene. V dropped 0 bases and J dropped 2 bases, with 8 bases sitting between them. Germline loops: CDR1 MGHRA, CDR2 YSYEKL. CDR3 length equals 15 residues. CDR3 residues: CASSQDPYGNQPQHF. The CDR3 bases are TGCGCCAGCAGCCAAGATCCTTATGGCAATCAGCCCCAGCATTTT.

This clone was seen just once. The genes are TRBV7-8 and TRBJ1-2; TRBD1 matches at 10 bases. V trimming: 5 bases; J trimming: 8 bases; junction bases outside the gene matches: 8. This CDR3 spans 14 amino acids. The germline gives CDR1 SGHVS, CDR2 FQNEAQ. CDR3 protein: CASSLDRDRGGYTF. The CDR3 DNA reads as TGTGCCAGCAGCCTCGACAGGGACAGGGGCGGCTACACCTTC.

This clone was recorded once. In DNA, the CDR3 is TGTGCCAGCAGCTCCATGGCTTTCTCTGGGGCCAACGTCCTGACTTTC. Encoded protein: CASSSMAFSGANVLTF. The V and J genes are TRBV11-2 and TRBJ2-6, with D unclear. Trimming removed 4 bases at V and 0 bases at J, with 10 bases between. The germline V gene has CDR1 SGHAT and CDR2 FQNNGV. This CDR3 has 16 residues.

This chain links TRBV19 with TRBJ1-1, with D uncertain. V was clipped by 3 bases and J by 0 bases, with 8 bases between them. This CDR3 has 14 residues. Germline V lookup: CDR1 LNHDA, CDR2 SQIVND (reference sequence). As DNA, the CDR3 is TGTGCCAGTAGTATCGATGGGCTGAACACTGAAGCTTTCTTT. Amino acid sequence: CASSIDGLNTEAFF.

The rearrangement links TRBV6-5 to TRBJ2-7; 7 bases line up with TRBD1. The CDR3 is 13 residues long. The ends lost 6 bases at V and 2 bases at J; junction bases unmatched: 4. CDR1 is MNHEY and CDR2 is SVGAGI in the germline V gene. The CDR3 reads CASREGQTYEQYF. As DNA, the CDR3 is TGTGCCAGCAGAGAGGGACAGACCTACGAGCAGTACTTC.

To note about this clone: The sample carries other DNA sequences with the same CDR3. The chain joins TRBV27 to TRBJ1-2; D not certain. The V end was cut by 0 bases, the J end by 8 bases, with 10 bases between. CDR1 is MNHEY, CDR2 SMNVEV, per germline (reference sequence). The CDR3 loop spans 13 amino acids. CDR3 protein: CASSLSGARGYTF. The CDR3 DNA reads as TGTGCCAGCAGTTTATCCGGAGCTAGGGGCTACACCTTC.

Turning to this clone: In the same sample, other DNA sequences code for this CDR3. This rearrangement joins TRBV5-6 to TRBJ1-5; no reliable D call. This CDR3 comprises 13 residues. Per germline, CDR1 SGHDT and CDR2 YYEEEE. V was trimmed by 2 bases and J by 5 bases, leaving 8 bases between them. The CDR3 here is CASSLARDQPQHF. CDR3 nucleotide sequence: TGTGCCAGCAGCTTAGCGAGGGATCAGCCCCAGCATTTT.

The gene calls are TRBV6-5 and TRBJ1-1, with 7 bases fitting TRBD1. Unmatched junction bases numbered 6, after V lost 5 bases and J lost 6 bases. CDR3 size: 13 residues. The germline CDR1 and CDR2 sequences are MNHEY and SVGAGI. For the CDR3, the DNA is TGTGCCAGCAGTAGGGACAGCGGGTCTGAAGCTTTCTTT. This codes for CASSRDSGSEAFF.

This sequence joins TRBV30 and TRBJ2-7; D is possibly TRBD2 (5 bases). The CDR3 is made up of 14 amino acids. Germline V gives CDR1 GTSNPN, CDR2 SVGIG (reference sequence). Trimming removed 2 bases from V and 7 bases from J, with 18 bases in between. The CDR3 DNA follows: TGTGCCTGGAGTCGGGCTAGCCCAGAAGAAGAGCAGTACTTC. Translating gives CAWSRASPEEEQYF.

The V gene is TRBV7-9, the J gene TRBJ2-1; 8 bases fit TRBD2. Germline V gene data show CDR1 as SEHNR and CDR2 as FQNEAQ (reference sequence). The V segment lost 3 bases and the J segment 10 bases; nucleotides outside the gene matches: 11. This CDR3 has 15 residues. The CDR3 coding sequence is TGTGCCAGCAGCTTGGCGGGGGGCCCTCGGGGGGAGCAGTTCTTC. Translation gives CASSLAGGPRGEQFF.

The chain combines TRBV6-5 with TRBJ1-5; possible D gene TRBD1, 5 bases. This CDR3 has 15 amino acids. V was trimmed by 0 bases and J by 7 bases, leaving 13 bases between them. The germline V gene has CDR1 MNHEY and CDR2 SVGAGI. The CDR3 reads CASSYSVGGGQPQHF. CDR3 DNA sequence: TGTGCCAGCAGTTACTCGGTCGGGGGGGGACAGCCCCAGCATTTT.

This clone was detected once. The chain uses TRBV7-9 and TRBJ2-6, with D possibly being TRBD2 (6 bases). The V and J ends lost 6 bases and 4 bases respectively, with 16 bases between them. Germline V lookup: CDR1 SEHNR, CDR2 FQNEAQ (reference sequence). The CDR3 loop spans 16 amino acids. CDR3 in amino acids: CASSPTGLVGANVLTF. The DNA of the CDR3 is TGTGCCAGCAGTCCCACGGGACTGGTGGGGGCCAACGTCCTGACTTTC.

The chain joins TRBV15 to TRBJ1-6, with a possible D match to TRBD1 (5 bases). Looked up from germline, CDR1 is LNHNV and CDR2 is YYDKDF (reference sequence). Trimming removed 0 bases from V and 9 bases from J, with 9 bases in between. This CDR3 contains 14 residues. The CDR3 DNA sequence: TGTGCCACCAGCAGAGATGTGGGGGGTTCACCCCTCCACTTT. Protein sequence: CATSRDVGGSPLHF.

This clone was counted a single time. The V and J genes are TRBV24-1 and TRBJ2-1, with D perhaps TRBD1 (6 bases). The ends were cut back, 0 bases at V and 0 bases at J, with 8 bases in the middle. The CDR3 sequence is 16 residues long. Per germline, CDR1 KGHDR and CDR2 SFDVKD. The CDR3 region is CATSDLRGGSYNEQFF. The CDR3 DNA reads TGTGCCACCAGTGATTTGCGAGGGGGCTCCTACAATGAGCAGTTCTTC.